The 21 T cell receptor beta chains listed next were all sequenced from one sample in a study of shared clonotypes between healthy human individuals (dated by TCRdb to the early 2020s). CD8 naive samples were CD45RO-negative cells positively selected for CCR7, giving a CD45RA+CCR7+ population that excluded TemRA cells. Library prep was done by the immunoSEQ multiplex PCR assay. TCRdb stores this immuneACCESS table with in-frame sequences only. Part of the clones is absent; in the studies checked, under half of the shortfall reflects unresolved V genes, and no reason is known for the rest. For this sample the table gives some 2.1 million clones, of which 85% to 95% were detected only once. The top ten clones comprise about 1.1% of the sample. Sample: naive CD8+ T cells sorted from blood. The label giving this sample's cell subset or site can be read as: CD45RA+CCR7+. The receptors were gathered from a man aged 18-30 years in good health.

The CDR3 region is CAWRTGQGGNEKLFF. In DNA, the CDR3 is TGTGCCTGGAGAACCGGACAGGGCGGTAATGAAAAACTGTTTTTT. The gene calls are TRBV30 and TRBJ1-4; 8 bases match TRBD1. CDR3 length: 15 residues. J was trimmed by 4 bases and V by 3 bases; bases with no gene match: 7. Germline assignment: CDR1 GTSNPN and CDR2 SVGIG (reference sequence).

The gene calls are TRBV7-9 and TRBJ1-2; no definite D call. This CDR3 contains 13 residues. CDR1 is SEHNR and CDR2 is FQNEAQ in the germline V gene (reference sequence). The germline V and J ends were trimmed by 3 bases and 7 bases, with 12 bases remaining between them. In nucleotides, the CDR3 is TGTGCCAGCAGCTTGGCGGGTATGGGTGGCTACACCTTC. It encodes CASSLAGMGGYTF.

The rearrangement joins TRBV7-3 to TRBJ2-3; D not certain. Germline V gene sequence: CDR1 SGHTA, CDR2 FQGTGA. Trimming took 0 bases from V and 1 from J, leaving 8 bases between them. The CDR3 runs 15 residues. The CDR3 DNA sequence: TGTGCCAGCAGCTTAACGGGTGCTGGCACAGATACGCAGTATTTT. It translates to CASSLTGAGTDTQYF.

J is TRBJ1-5 and V is TRBV27; D is ambiguous. This CDR3 is 18 amino acids long. V lost 1 base, J lost 0 bases, and 16 bases lay in between. The germline gives CDR1 MNHEY, CDR2 SMNVEV (reference sequence). The CDR3 region has the DNA TGTGCCAGCAGTTTATTATCCAGGCTGGGCCCTAGCAATCAGCCCCAGCATTTT. Translation gives CASSLLSRLGPSNQPQHF.

A few counts support this clone. The V call is TRBV2, the J call TRBJ2-5; possible D gene TRBD1, 5 bases. The tail of the sequence fits TRBJ2-7 better, so the J call may be wrong. This CDR3 region has 14 residues. Germline V gene lookup returns CDR1 SNHLY and CDR2 FYNNEI. The CDR3 DNA reads as TGTGCCAGCAGCGATTGGGGCAAGACCTACGAGCAGTACTTC. It translates to CASSDWGKTYEQYF.

This chain joins TRBV4-1 and TRBJ2-5; 13 bases are shared with TRBD2. V lost 6 bases and J lost 2; bases outside the gene matches: 3. Germline CDR1 and CDR2: MGHRA and YSYEKL. This CDR3 is built from 15 residues. The CDR3 coding sequence is TGCGCCAGCAGGAAGACTAGCGGGGGGCAAGAGACCCAGTACTTC. It encodes CASRKTSGGQETQYF.

The gene calls are TRBV27 and TRBJ1-4; 8 bases agree with TRBD1. J was trimmed by 8 bases and V by 5 bases; bases with no gene match: 13. The CDR3 has 16 residues. Germline V gene lookup returns CDR1 MNHEY and CDR2 SMNVEV (reference sequence). CDR3 loop: CASSPSTGEVQEKLFF. CDR3 coding DNA: TGTGCCAGCAGTCCTTCGACAGGGGAGGTGCAGGAAAAACTGTTTTTT.

V and J are TRBV5-1 and TRBJ2-3, with no clear D. From germline, CDR1 is SGHRS and CDR2 YFSETQ. The CDR3 loop spans 16 amino acids. The V gene lost 6 bases and the J gene lost 2 bases, with 19 bases spanning the gap. The CDR3 DNA follows: TGCGCCAGCACCGATAGCTTGAGAGGTCCCACAGATACGCAGTATTTT. Amino acids: CASTDSLRGPTDTQYF.

A single count supports this clone. The rearrangement uses TRBV19 and TRBJ1-1; D is possibly TRBD1 (5 bases). Germline CDR1 reads LNHDA; CDR2 reads SQIVND (reference sequence). V lost 6 bases and J lost 1, with 15 bases in between. This CDR3 has 15 residues. CDR3 protein: CASSLSGYGNTEAFF. CDR3 nucleotide sequence: TGTGCCAGTAGCCTTTCAGGGTACGGGAACACTGAAGCTTTCTTT.

The rearrangement uses TRBV7-6 and TRBJ2-5, with 7 bases lining up with TRBD2. Trimming took 3 bases from V and 1 from J; bases not matched to a gene: 2. The CDR3 covers 14 residues. Looked up from germline, CDR1 is SGHVS and CDR2 is FNYEAQ. This chain's CDR3 is CASSLGGVQETQYF. The DNA for the CDR3 is TGTGCCAGCAGCTTGGGGGGGGTCCAAGAGACCCAGTACTTC.

This rearrangement joins TRBV29-1 to TRBJ1-1, with 7 bases lining up with TRBD1. The V segment lost 6 bases and the J segment 7 bases; nucleotides outside the gene matches: 2. The CDR3 consists of 10 residues. The germline gives CDR1 SQVTM, CDR2 ANQGSEA. CDR3 nucleotides: TGCAGCGTGGGGACAGTTGAAGCTTTCTTT. It is translated as CSVGTVEAFF.

The CDR3 here is CASSWTGRRGNTEAFF. CDR3 nucleotides: TGCGCCAGCAGCTGGACAGGGCGAAGGGGGAACACTGAAGCTTTCTTT. The chain links TRBV5-1 to TRBJ1-1, with 8 nucleotides matching TRBD1. CDR1 and CDR2 (germline): SGHRS, YFSETQ. The J segment lost 1 base and the V segment lost 3 bases, leaving 8 bases of the junction unmatched. The CDR3 consists of 16 residues. The full variable domain, its missing parts supplied by reference TRBV5-1 and TRBJ1-1, is KAGVTQTPRYLIKTRGQQVTLSCSPISGHRSVSWYQQTPGQGLQFLFEYFSETQRNKGNFPGRFSGRQFSNSRSEMNVSTLELGDSALYLCASSWTGRRGNTEAFFGQGTRLTVV.

The rearrangement joins TRBV5-6 to TRBJ2-1, with TRBD1 identical over 10 bases. V was clipped by 3 bases and J by 6 bases; unmatched bases: 6. The CDR3 runs to 15 residues. CDR1 is SGHDT, CDR2 YYEEEE, per germline. CDR3 nucleotides: TGTGCCAGCAGCTGGACAGGGGGAGGAGGCAATGAGCAGTTCTTC. It specifies CASSWTGGGGNEQFF.

This chain uses TRBV19 with TRBJ2-7; TRBD1 agrees at 8 bases. Unmatched junction bases numbered 7, after V lost 1 base and J lost 5 bases. This CDR3 spans 15 amino acids. CDR1 and CDR2 (germline): LNHDA, SQIVND (reference sequence). CDR3 coding DNA: TGTGCCAGTAGTATAGGCGGACAGGGAAGTCACGAGCAGTACTTC. Translating it yields CASSIGGQGSHEQYF.

The J gene is TRBJ2-1, the V gene TRBV27; 11 nucleotides agree with TRBD2. Germline V gene data show CDR1 as MNHEY and CDR2 as SMNVEV (reference sequence). The junction had 12 bases not matched to a gene; V was cut back by 5 bases and J by 3 bases. This CDR3 has 18 residues. Here the CDR3 reads CASSTIGTSGTVYNEQFF. CDR3 DNA sequence: TGTGCCAGCAGTACTATAGGGACTAGCGGAACAGTCTACAATGAGCAGTTCTTC.

J is TRBJ2-3 and V is TRBV6-5; D uncertain. The V and J ends lost 0 bases and 1 base respectively, with 8 bases between them. The CDR3 is 15 residues long. CDR1 and CDR2 from the germline V gene are MNHEY and SVGAGI. The CDR3 reads CASSYSKVGTDTQYF. The CDR3 nucleotides read TGTGCCAGCAGTTACTCGAAGGTGGGCACAGATACGCAGTATTTT.

The genes are TRBV7-8 and TRBJ2-7, with D hard to call. The CDR3 consists of 13 residues. The germline gives CDR1 SGHVS, CDR2 FQNEAQ. Trimming removed 5 bases at V and 3 bases at J, with 11 bases between. CDR3 nucleotides: TGTGCCAGCAGCCAATTCTGGAGCTACGAGCAGTACTTC. Translated, it gives CASSQFWSYEQYF.

This chain uses TRBV6-6 with TRBJ1-5; D is ambiguous. Germline CDR1 reads MNHNY; CDR2 reads SVGAGI (reference sequence). V lost 0 bases and J 3 bases, leaving 12 bases between the germline ends. The CDR3 has 16 residues. As DNA, the CDR3 is TGTGCCAGCAGTTACTCGAGTGCAGGCGACAATCAGCCCCAGCATTTT. It specifies CASSYSSAGDNQPQHF.

Note on this clone: The same CDR3 arises from other DNA sequences in this sample as well. The rearrangement uses TRBV27 and TRBJ2-7; D gene uncertain. Germline CDR1 is MNHEY and CDR2 is SMNVEV (reference sequence). Trimming left V 3 bases short and J 5 bases short, with 8 bases between. The CDR3 consists of 12 residues. This CDR3 reads CASSFPGHEQYF. The DNA of the CDR3 is TGTGCCAGCAGTTTTCCCGGCCACGAGCAGTACTTC.

This clone came up once. This chain connects TRBV4-3 to TRBJ2-7; the D gene is possibly TRBD1 (7 bases). The germline gives CDR1 LGHNA, CDR2 YSLEER. This CDR3 has 15 amino acids. V was shortened by 1 base and J by 2 bases, with 12 bases between the two germline ends. The CDR3 protein is CASSQGARGAYEQYF. DNA of the CDR3: TGCGCCAGCAGCCAAGGGGCCAGGGGGGCCTACGAGCAGTACTTC.

The rearrangement uses TRBV7-9 and TRBJ1-3; D not certain. From germline, CDR1 is SEHNR and CDR2 FQNEAQ (reference sequence). Trimming removed 5 bases from V and 0 bases from J, with 14 bases in between. The CDR3 sequence is 16 residues long. This CDR3 reads CASSPTGGDSGNTIYF. CDR3 nucleotide sequence: TGTGCCAGCAGCCCCACGGGAGGCGACTCTGGAAACACCATATATTTT.